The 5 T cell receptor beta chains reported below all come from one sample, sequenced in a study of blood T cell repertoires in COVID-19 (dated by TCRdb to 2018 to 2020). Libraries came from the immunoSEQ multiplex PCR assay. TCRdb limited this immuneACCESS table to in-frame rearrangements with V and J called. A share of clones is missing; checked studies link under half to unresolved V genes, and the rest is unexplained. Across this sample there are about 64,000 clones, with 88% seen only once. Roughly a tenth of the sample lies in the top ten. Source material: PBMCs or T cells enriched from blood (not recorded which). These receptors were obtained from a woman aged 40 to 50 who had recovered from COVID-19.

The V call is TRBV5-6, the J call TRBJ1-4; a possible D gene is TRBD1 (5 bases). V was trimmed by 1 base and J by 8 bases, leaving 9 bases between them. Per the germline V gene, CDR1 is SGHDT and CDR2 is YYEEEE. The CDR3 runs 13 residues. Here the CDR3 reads CASSLRGHEKLFF. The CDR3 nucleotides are TGTGCCAGCAGCTTGAGGGGTCACGAAAAACTGTTTTTT.

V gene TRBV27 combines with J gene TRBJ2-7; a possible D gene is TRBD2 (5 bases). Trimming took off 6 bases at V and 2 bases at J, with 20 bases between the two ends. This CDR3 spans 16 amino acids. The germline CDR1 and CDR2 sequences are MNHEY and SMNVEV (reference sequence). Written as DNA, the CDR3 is TGTGCCAGCAGCCCCTCCTTGAGTTTGACTACCTACGAGCAGTACTTC. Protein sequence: CASSPSLSLTTYEQYF.

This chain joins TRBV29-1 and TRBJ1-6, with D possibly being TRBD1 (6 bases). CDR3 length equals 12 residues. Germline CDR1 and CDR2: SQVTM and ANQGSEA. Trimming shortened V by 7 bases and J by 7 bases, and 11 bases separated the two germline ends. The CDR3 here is CSAQQGNSPLHF. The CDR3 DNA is TGCAGCGCTCAACAGGGAAATTCACCCCTCCACTTT.

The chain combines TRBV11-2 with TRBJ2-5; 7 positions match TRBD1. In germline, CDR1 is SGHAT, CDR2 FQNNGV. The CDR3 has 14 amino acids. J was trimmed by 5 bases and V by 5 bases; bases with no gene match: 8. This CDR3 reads CASSRPGQMETQYF. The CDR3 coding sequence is TGTGCCAGCAGCCGACCGGGACAGATGGAGACCCAGTACTTC.

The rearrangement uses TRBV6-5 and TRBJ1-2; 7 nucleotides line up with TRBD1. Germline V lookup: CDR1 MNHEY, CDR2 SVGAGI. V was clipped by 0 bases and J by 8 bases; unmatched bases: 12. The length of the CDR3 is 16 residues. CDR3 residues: CASSYSSHGQERGYTF. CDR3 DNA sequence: TGTGCCAGCAGTTACTCGTCGCACGGACAGGAACGAGGCTACACCTTC.